The clone carrying this T cell receptor (beta chain) was found many times. Its antigen is unknown. Preparing the TCRbeta library involved the use of unique molecular identifiers. TCRdb reprocessed the PCR reads with MiXCR, giving one entry per CDR3 protein. Here the sample spans a few hundred thousand distinct CDR3 sequences, over 10% being singletons. The data were obtained in a study of T-cell reconstitution after alpha-beta-depleted transplantation in children. Germline CDR1 reads SGHTA; CDR2 reads FQGTGA. This CDR3 has 13 amino acids. V lost 4 bases and J 6 bases, leaving 13 bases between the germline ends. Findings and caveats of the study: Recipient T cells and thymic progenitors that survived were the source of the high TCRbeta diversity seen at day 60 in some patients. Several hundred expanded graft clones reportedly were the source of alpha-beta T cells about two months after transplant. Newly produced T cells mostly provided counts and TCRbeta diversity after one year, as hyperexpanded clones declined.

Sample: PBMCs, mostly from graft donor cells, taken 360 days after TCRalphabeta/CD19-depleted stem cell transplant. The chain is built from TRBV7-3 and TRBJ2-7, with D unclear. This receptor was taken from a male patient younger than 18 who had a stem cell transplant for acute myeloid leukemia, so the T cells may come from the graft donor. The CDR3 reads CASSSPLRPEQYF. The CDR3 region has the DNA TGTGCCAGCAGCTCCCCCCTACGGCCCGAGCAGTACTTC.